This TCR beta chain stems from a study of Ad26.COV2.S vaccination and SARS-CoV-2 variants. About this clone itself: Antigen specificity is unknown.

As to treatment: some 20 received Ad26.COV2.S at low or high dose, single or two shots; five or six received placebo; per-sample allocation not given. Sampling was performed 63 days after the first vaccine or placebo injection. Germline CDR1 reads ENHRY; CDR2 reads SYGVKD. V dropped 0 bases and J dropped 0 bases, with 10 bases sitting between them. The CDR3 length is 16 residues. Findings of the study overall: Placebo recipients had lower spike-specific TCR breadth than vaccine recipients.

The table came from immunoSEQ multiplex PCR; TCRdb's copy has only in-frame clones and leaves some out. The sample has around 240,000 clones; 85% to 90% are singletons. This sample comprised peripheral blood, obtained in a trial of Ad26.COV2.S vaccine versus placebo. This receptor was taken from a person aged 18-65 years who received the Ad26.COV2.S COVID-19 vaccine or a placebo. V usage is TRBV10-3 and J usage is TRBJ2-3; D not certain. The DNA for the CDR3 is TGTGCCATCAGTGAGTCCTACGCCATTAGCACAGATACGCAGTATTTT. Its translation: CAISESYAISTDTQYF.